This T cell receptor beta chain was recovered during a study of cytomegalovirus exposure and HLA in healthy donors. The overall study: Earlier, about 179 million T cells were analyzed, and more than 100 million unique TCR beta sequences were found among them. Among the approximately 410 genotyped donors, approximately 82% were placed in the Caucasian-associated ancestry cluster.

Points from the study as a whole: There were some V segments, including TRBV6-2 and TRBV6-3, excluded as indistinguishable.

As concerns this clone: The antigen is unknown.

The PCR made use of 60 Vbeta and 13 Jbeta primers. Sequenced by immunoSEQ multiplex PCR; TCRdb stores in-frame clones only, minus some. Of about 150,000 clones in the sample, roughly 77% were seen once. CDR1 and CDR2 (germline): SGHTA, FQGTGA. Trimming removed 4 bases from V and 5 bases from J; junction bases left unmatched: 5. The CDR3 spans 14 residues. The TCR sequence derives from a man under 40 in good health and CMV-seropositive. The J gene is TRBJ2-3, the V gene TRBV7-3, with 8 bases lining up with TRBD2. Sample: PBMCs. Here the CDR3 reads CASSSGLVGDTQYF. The CDR3 bases are TGTGCCAGCAGCTCGGGACTAGTAGGAGATACGCAGTATTTT.